This TCR beta chain derives from a study of CD8+ T cells in alopecia areata. Study at large: Treated patients took oral tofacitinib at 5 to 10 mg twice daily.

Obtained from alopecia areata patients were lesional scalp punch biopsies along with peripheral blood. Extracted RNA was reverse transcribed into cDNA, the sequencing template. Profiling relied on immunoSEQ multiplex PCR, and the TCRdb table lists in-frame clones only, not all of them. The sample yields fewer than 20,000 clones, more than 50% seen once. As concerns this clone: Its matching antigen is unknown.

J gave up 3 bases and V 0 bases, and 2 bases lay outside the gene matches. The length of the CDR3 is 16 residues. Germline V gene sequence: CDR1 MNHEY, CDR2 SVGAGI. Whole-study findings and limits: Higher clonality and more expanded CD8+ clones appeared in lesional than normal scalp. Sequence data from scalp samples additionally include resident alphabeta T cells of normal skin.

This receptor was identified in a human donor with alopecia areata. The sample was skin. The chain uses TRBV6-5 and TRBJ2-1, with 10 bases fitting TRBD2. CDR3 sequence (DNA): TGTGCCAGCAGTTACTCCAGCGGGGGGGACTACAATGAGCAGTTCTTC. It is translated as CASSYSSGGDYNEQFF.